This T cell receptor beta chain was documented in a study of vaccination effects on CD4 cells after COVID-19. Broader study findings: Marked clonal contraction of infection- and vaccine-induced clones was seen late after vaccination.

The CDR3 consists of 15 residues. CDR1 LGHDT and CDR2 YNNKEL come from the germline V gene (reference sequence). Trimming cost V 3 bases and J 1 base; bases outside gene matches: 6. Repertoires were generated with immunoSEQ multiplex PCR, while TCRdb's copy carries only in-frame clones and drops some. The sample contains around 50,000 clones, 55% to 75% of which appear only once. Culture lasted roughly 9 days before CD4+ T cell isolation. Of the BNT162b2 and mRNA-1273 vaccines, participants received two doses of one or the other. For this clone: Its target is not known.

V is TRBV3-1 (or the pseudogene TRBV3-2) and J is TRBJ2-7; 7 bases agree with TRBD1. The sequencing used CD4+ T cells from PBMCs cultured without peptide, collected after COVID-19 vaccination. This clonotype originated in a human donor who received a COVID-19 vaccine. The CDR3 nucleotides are TGTGCCAGCAGCCATTCCCACAGGGGTTCCTACGAGCAGTACTTC. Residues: CASSHSHRGSYEQYF.